This T cell receptor (beta chain) was identified in a study of graft-versus-host responses after intestinal transplantation. Study results and caveats: GvH clones appeared in recipient marrow, some first in ileum or blood.

Assay: immunoSEQ multiplex PCR; the TCRdb copy retains only in-frame clones and omits some. The sample carries some 81,000 clones, around 90% recorded once. As concerns this clone: The antigen is undetermined.

The starting material was unstimulated CD4+ T cells sorted from spleen or lymph node cells, obtained before intestinal transplant. The origin of this receptor is a human donor who received an intestinal transplant.

The CDR3 reads CASSISGGHEQYF. In DNA, the CDR3 is TGTGCCAGTAGTATATCGGGGGGGCACGAGCAGTACTTC. The chain has TRBV19 and TRBJ2-7; 8 bases align to TRBD2. Unmatched junction bases numbered 2, after V lost 2 bases and J lost 5 bases. CDR1 is LNHDA, CDR2 SQIVND, per germline (reference sequence). The CDR3 spans 13 residues.